This entry lists 18 T cell receptor beta chains sequenced from one sample in a study of breast tumors, draining lymph nodes, adjacent tissues. The lymph nodes were axillary draining lymph nodes from breast cancer patients. TCRdb re-derived calls from the multiplex PCR reads in MiXCR, one entry per CDR3 protein. This sample has about 130,000 distinct CDR3 sequences, with just under 20% found just once. Sequencing input: axillary lymph node tissue. Source of these receptors: a female donor with breast cancer. Some clones in this sample may be carry-over from other donors' samples.

Worth noting for this clonotype: With a much larger clone just one base away, this may be a read error. The V call is TRBV20-1, the J call TRBJ2-5, with 10 bases fitting TRBD2. The V segment lost 6 bases and the J segment 2 bases; nucleotides outside the gene matches: 6. This CDR3 is 14 amino acids long. CDR1 is DFQATT and CDR2 is SNEGSKA in the germline V gene (reference sequence). The CDR3 spells CSAGGTSEQETQYF. CDR3 nucleotides: TGCAGTGCGGGAGGGACTAGCGAGCAAGAGACCCAGTACTTC.

With regard to this clonotype: It may be a read error: a sequence one base away is much more abundant. CDR3 in amino acids: CASSDRGEQFF. DNA of the CDR3: TGTGCCAGCAGCGACAGGGGTGAGCAGTTCTTC. The chain uses TRBV3-1 and TRBJ2-1, with 8 bases lining up with TRBD1. Germline assignment: CDR1 LGHDT and CDR2 YNNKEL (reference sequence). This CDR3 has 11 residues. V lost 5 bases, J lost 9 bases, and 0 bases stayed unmatched.

In this sample, this clonotype turned up many times. V gene TRBV12-3 or TRBV12-4 combines with J gene TRBJ1-2; the match to TRBD1 covers 11 bases. The trim removed 5 bases at V and 1 base at J, leaving 3 bases unmatched. The CDR3 covers 15 residues. CDR3 loop: CASSPGTGGNYGYTF. The CDR3 DNA follows: TGTGCCAGCAGTCCCGGGACAGGGGGTAACTATGGCTACACCTTC.

CDR3 DNA sequence: TGTGCCAGCAGGGCCCCAGGGGGCGGGGAGCAGTACTTC. This encodes CASRAPGGGEQYF. The chain couples TRBV28 to TRBJ2-7; 8 nucleotides align to TRBD1. Trimming cost V 6 bases and J 7 bases; bases outside gene matches: 8. The germline CDR1 and CDR2 sequences are MDHEN and SYDVKM. This CDR3 comprises 13 residues. Full variable domain (rest looked up from reference TRBV28 and TRBJ2-7): DVKVTQSSRYLVKRTGEKVFLECVQDMDHENMFWYRQDPGLGLRLIYFSYDVKMKEKGDIPEGYSVSREKKERFSLILESASTNQTSMYLCASRAPGGGEQYFGPGTRLTVT.

V is TRBV19 and J is TRBJ2-5, with 12 bases aligning to TRBD2. Germline CDR1 and CDR2: LNHDA and SQIVND (reference sequence). CDR3 length: 18 amino acids. The J segment lost 5 bases and the V segment lost 4 bases, leaving 14 bases of the junction unmatched. Here the CDR3 DNA reads TGTGCCAGTAGTAACCCCCGGGAGACTAGCGGGGGCCGGGAGACCCAGTACTTC. Translation gives CASSNPRETSGGRETQYF.

Remarks on this clonotype: A single base separates this from a much larger clone, so it may be a read error. V usage is TRBV5-1 and J usage is TRBJ2-1, with TRBD2 as a possible D gene (6 bases). V was pared by 2 bases and J by 6 bases, with 12 bases between. The CDR3 totals 14 residues. Germline-derived CDR1 and CDR2 are SGHRS and YFSETQ. The CDR3 loop is CASSFGGDPNEQFF. For the CDR3, the DNA is TGCGCCAGCAGCTTTGGCGGGGACCCCAATGAGCAGTTCTTC.

This clonotype was detected only a few times. The chain recombines TRBV28 with TRBJ2-7; D uncertain. The CDR3 extends over 14 amino acids. The germline CDR1 and CDR2 sequences are MDHEN and SYDVKM. Trimming pared 5 bases from V and 3 bases from J, leaving 14 bases between. DNA for the CDR3: TGTGCCAGCAGTACAGTCGACGTGGGCTACGAGCAGTACTTC. Translated, it gives CASSTVDVGYEQYF.

In regard to this clonotype: A much larger clone differs from this one at a single base, so this may be a read error. This sequence joins TRBV7-9 and TRBJ1-3; D unresolved. The CDR3 loop spans 12 amino acids. Germline loops: CDR1 SEHNR, CDR2 FQNEAQ (reference sequence). The CDR3 region is CASSFGGNAIYF. DNA of the CDR3: TGTGCCAGCAGCTTCGGTGGAAACGCCATATATTTT.

This clonotype has ten or more counts. This CDR3 is CASSQPRSTNEKLFF. The CDR3 region has the DNA TGTGCCAGCAGCCAACCTAGATCAACTAATGAAAAACTGTTTTTT. The chain carries TRBV7-9 and TRBJ1-4; D is uncertain. Germline V gene sequence: CDR1 SEHNR, CDR2 FQNEAQ (reference sequence). Between the trimmed V and J ends, which lost 5 bases and 0 bases, there was a span of 10 bases. CDR3 length: 15 residues.

The chain is built from TRBV24-1 and TRBJ2-7, with D possibly called TRBD1 or TRBD2 (6 bases each). Trimming took off 12 bases at V and 6 bases at J, with 29 bases between the two ends. This CDR3 is built from 16 residues. Germline assignment: CDR1 KGHDR and CDR2 SFDVKD. The DNA for the CDR3 is TGTGCCTCGTCAGATGGAGGGGGTTCGGGTGAGGGCGAGCAGTACTTC. This codes for CASSDGGGSGEGEQYF.

As for this clonotype: A much bigger clone sits one base away, suggesting this may be a read error. CDR3 residues: CSAKLAGTDTQCF. The CDR3 nucleotides are TGCAGTGCTAAACTAGCGGGCACAGATACGCAGTGTTTT. The chain combines TRBV20-1 with TRBJ2-3; 9 nucleotides align to TRBD2. Germline V gene lookup returns CDR1 DFQATT and CDR2 SNEGSKA (reference sequence). The CDR3 is 13 amino acids.

The rearrangement joins TRBV10-3 to TRBJ1-6; 7 nucleotides align to TRBD1. The germline gives CDR1 ENHRY, CDR2 SYGVKD. This CDR3 spans 14 amino acids. V was pared by 11 bases and J by 7 bases, with 11 bases of the junction left unmatched. For the CDR3, the DNA is TGTGCCGCCAGTGAGTCAGGGGGAAATTCACCCCTCCACTTT. It yields the protein CAASESGGNSPLHF.

In its sample, this clonotype was seen many times. The gene calls are TRBV4-1 and TRBJ2-3, with TRBD2 as a possible D gene (6 bases). CDR3 length: 15 residues. Germline V gives CDR1 MGHRA, CDR2 YSYEKL. Between the trimmed V and J ends, which lost 1 base and 2 bases, there was a span of 10 bases. CDR3 in amino acids: CASSQVELATDTQYF. In nucleotides, the CDR3 is TGCGCCAGCAGCCAAGTGGAACTAGCCACAGATACGCAGTATTTT.

A note on this clonotype: This may come from a read error, since a much larger clone is one base off. The chain uses TRBV6-1 and TRBJ1-6, with no clear D. The germline V gene encodes CDR1 MNHNS and CDR2 SASEGT. Trimming removed 5 bases at V and 8 bases at J, with 16 bases between. This CDR3 contains 15 residues. In DNA form, the CDR3 reads TGTGCCAGCAGTCTGGAATTTGGCTCCTATTCACCCCTCCACTTT. It translates to CASSLEFGSYSPLHF.

This clonotype occurred many times. This sequence joins TRBV6-5 and TRBJ1-2; D remains ambiguous. The ends were cut back, 4 bases at V and 2 bases at J, with 11 bases in the middle. Germline loops: CDR1 MNHEY, CDR2 SVGAGI. This CDR3 is 14 amino acids long. CDR3 sequence: CASSSTTPNYGYTF. CDR3 nucleotide sequence: TGTGCCAGCAGTTCGACGACTCCCAACTATGGCTACACCTTC.

The chain recombines TRBV28 with TRBJ1-5, with 9 positions matching TRBD1. V lost 3 bases to trimming and J lost 4 bases; unmatched junction nucleotides: 16. CDR1 MDHEN and CDR2 SYDVKM come from the germline V gene. This CDR3 is built from 19 residues. CDR3 in amino acids: CASSFPLRQGVTQNQPQHF. The DNA of the CDR3 is TGTGCCAGCAGTTTTCCCCTTAGACAGGGGGTAACTCAGAATCAGCCCCAGCATTTT.

As regards this clonotype: A read error may explain this, as a much larger clone is one base away. No conserved phenylalanine or tryptophan ends this CDR3, so it is likely a read error. The V and J genes are TRBV7-9 and TRBJ2-1, with D possibly TRBD2 on 6 matching bases. Germline CDR1 and CDR2: SEHNR and FQNEAQ (reference sequence). The germline V and J ends were trimmed by 1 base and 5 bases, with 12 bases remaining between them. The CDR3 spans 15 residues. The CDR3: CASSLGVAANNEQFL. CDR3 sequence (DNA): TGTGCCAGCAGCTTAGGGGTAGCGGCTAACAATGAGCAGTTCTTG.

On this clonotype itself: A much larger clone lies one base from this, so it may be a read error. This chain joins TRBV9 and TRBJ2-2; D ambiguous. Germline V gene data show CDR1 as SGDLS and CDR2 as YYNGEE. The CDR3 extends over 14 amino acids. The CDR3 DNA reads TGTGCCGGCAGCGTAGCTACTTGGGCCGGGGAGCTGTTTTTT. Its protein product is CAGSVATWAGELFF.